These 23 T cell receptor beta chains share one sample of origin, sequenced in a study of T cells in Graves' hyperthyroidism and ophthalmopathy. TCR beta CDR3 region amplification was performed from RNA transcripts. The HTBI primer set drove a first-round RT-PCR of the TCR CDR3. TCRdb used MiXCR to reprocess the multiplex PCR reads, holding one entry per CDR3 protein. The sample lists 250,000 to 400,000 distinct CDR3 sequences, roughly 15% occurring once. Sequencing used blood. The receptor set was obtained from a woman aged 40 to 49 with Graves' ophthalmopathy.

A few counts support this clonotype. V and J are TRBV30 and TRBJ1-1, with D hard to call. Trimming took off 0 bases at V and 1 base at J, with 6 bases between the two ends. The germline V gene encodes CDR1 GTSNPN and CDR2 SVGIG (reference sequence). This CDR3 region has 13 residues. The CDR3, as DNA: TGTGCCTGGAGTGTACGGGGGAACACTGAAGCTTTCTTT. This translates into CAWSVRGNTEAFF.

This clonotype came up many times. The V and J genes are TRBV7-2 and TRBJ2-1; 8 positions agree with TRBD2. With V trimmed by 2 bases and J by 4 bases, 7 bases remained unmatched. CDR1 is SGHTA, CDR2 FQGNSA, per germline. The CDR3 sequence is 16 residues long. The CDR3 is CASSLRSGDVYNEQFF. The CDR3 bases are TGTGCCAGCAGCTTACGTAGCGGGGACGTATACAATGAGCAGTTCTTC.

This clonotype was counted at least ten times. The V call is TRBV20-1, the J call TRBJ2-7, with TRBD1 as a possible D gene (6 bases). Germline assignment: CDR1 DFQATT and CDR2 SNEGSKA (reference sequence). The V end was cut by 6 bases, the J end by 3 bases, with 12 bases between. The CDR3 contains 12 residues. The CDR3 sequence: CSAKQGYYEQYF. CDR3 in DNA: TGCAGTGCAAAACAGGGATACTACGAGCAGTACTTC.

This clonotype appeared many times. The genes are TRBV7-9 and TRBJ2-2, with TRBD2 matching over 12 bases. Losses at the gene ends were 6 bases for V and 0 bases for J; bases not matched to a gene: 2. Germline CDR1 and CDR2: SEHNR and FQNEAQ (reference sequence). The CDR3 consists of 16 residues. The CDR3 region is CASRLAGGSNTGELFF. CDR3 sequence (DNA): TGTGCCAGCAGACTAGCGGGGGGCTCGAACACCGGGGAGCTGTTTTTT.

There are many counts of this clonotype. This chain connects TRBV20-1 to TRBJ1-4; the D gene is possibly TRBD1 (6 bases). V was shortened by 5 bases and J by 4 bases, with 11 bases between the two germline ends. Per germline, CDR1 DFQATT and CDR2 SNEGSKA (reference sequence). CDR3 size: 13 residues. The CDR3 sequence is CSALWDINEKLFF. The CDR3 nucleotides read TGCAGTGCTCTTTGGGACATTAATGAAAAACTGTTTTTT.

There are a few counts of this clonotype. This chain uses TRBV13 with TRBJ2-6, with 14 bases matching TRBD2. V lost 5 bases to trimming and J lost 4 bases; unmatched junction nucleotides: 7. Germline lookup yields CDR1 PRHDT and CDR2 FYEKMQ (reference sequence). The CDR3 consists of 18 residues. CDR3 sequence reads: CASSPRLAGGRGANVLTF. In nucleotides, the CDR3 is TGTGCCAGCAGCCCCAGACTAGCGGGGGGGCGAGGGGCCAACGTCCTGACTTTC.

This clonotype turned up a few times. The V call is TRBV5-1, the J call TRBJ1-1; a weak D match, TRBD1 (5 bases). The CDR3 is 16 residues long. V lost 0 bases, J lost 0 bases, and 12 bases lay in between. Germline V CDR1 and CDR2: SGHRS, YFSETQ. CDR3 sequence reads: CASSLESAGMNTEAFF. The CDR3 bases are TGCGCCAGCAGCTTGGAGTCGGCAGGGATGAACACTGAAGCTTTCTTT.

V usage is TRBV7-2 and J usage is TRBJ2-5; 16 bases are shared with TRBD2. Per germline, CDR1 SGHTA and CDR2 FQGNSA. This CDR3 region has 18 residues. Trimming at V came to 5 bases and at J to 1 base, leaving 7 bases not matched to a gene. In nucleotides, the CDR3 is TGTGCCAGCAGCCCGGGGACTAGCGGGAGGGTCCGCCAAGAGACCCAGTACTTC. It translates to CASSPGTSGRVRQETQYF.

This clonotype appeared many times. CDR3: CSVERTGSSTEAFF. The CDR3 coding sequence is TGCAGCGTTGAGAGGACAGGGAGCAGCACTGAAGCTTTCTTT. The chain couples TRBV29-1 to TRBJ1-1; 8 bases match TRBD1. The V and J ends lost 3 bases and 4 bases, in that order; junction bases with no gene match: 7. Germline V gene lookup returns CDR1 SQVTM and CDR2 ANQGSEA. This CDR3 comprises 14 residues.

Concerning this clonotype: One base away lies a much larger clone, so this may be a sequencing read error. The chain carries TRBV27 and TRBJ2-6; maybe TRBD1 (6 bases). Germline V gene data show CDR1 as MNHEY and CDR2 as SMNVEV (reference sequence). CDR3 length equals 16 residues. With 7 bases removed from V and 0 bases from J, the gap between germline ends came to 13 bases. The CDR3 here is CASNPGQTSGANVLTF. In nucleotides, the CDR3 is TGTGCCAGCAATCCCGGACAGACCTCTGGGGCCAACGTCCTGACTTTC.

This clonotype came up a few times. The CDR3 is CASSQEGLGVGEQFF. CDR3 DNA sequence: TGTGCCAGCAGCCAAGAGGGACTAGGTGTAGGTGAGCAGTTCTTC. The chain employs TRBV14 and TRBJ2-1; 8 bases map to TRBD2. The CDR3 is 15 amino acids. Germline V gene sequence: CDR1 SGHDN, CDR2 FVKESK. The V gene end was trimmed by 0 bases and the J gene end by 9 bases; junction bases not matched to a gene: 7.

The chain combines TRBV5-1 with TRBJ2-1, with D unresolved. Germline loops: CDR1 SGHRS, CDR2 YFSETQ. The CDR3 totals 15 residues. V was clipped by 5 bases and J by 1 base, with 13 bases between them. The CDR3, as DNA: TGCGCCAGCAGTCTCCTAGACAATTCCTACAATGAGCAGTTCTTC. This sequence encodes CASSLLDNSYNEQFF.

Many counts were recorded for this clonotype. The chain couples TRBV6-2 or TRBV6-3 to TRBJ1-6; D not certain. Germline V lookup: CDR1 MNHEY, CDR2 SVGEGT. The V and J ends lost 3 bases and 6 bases respectively, with 9 bases between them. This CDR3 has 14 residues. The CDR3 bases are TGTGCCAGCAGTTATCGACGGGGTAATTCACCCCTCCACTTT. Its translation is CASSYRRGNSPLHF.

This clonotype was seen many times. The chain carries TRBV20-1 and TRBJ2-7, with 7 bases identical to TRBD1. The J segment lost 1 base and the V segment lost 5 bases, leaving 8 bases of the junction unmatched. The CDR3 length is 14 residues. The germline V gene has CDR1 DFQATT and CDR2 SNEGSKA (reference sequence). The CDR3 loop is CSAEGRDRSYEQYF. In nucleotides, the CDR3 is TGCAGTGCTGAGGGACGGGACAGATCCTACGAGCAGTACTTC.

V is TRBV6-1 and J is TRBJ1-2; D not certain. Trimming took 6 bases from V and 4 from J, leaving 15 bases between them. This CDR3 region has 14 residues. Per germline, CDR1 MNHNS and CDR2 SASEGT. CDR3 nucleotides: TGTGCCAGCAGCCCCGGTGGAGGGTTCTATGGCTACACCTTC. Translation gives CASSPGGGFYGYTF.

The gene calls are TRBV20-1 and TRBJ2-7, with 7 bases aligning to TRBD2. Germline values: CDR1 DFQATT, CDR2 SNEGSKA (reference sequence). V lost 6 bases to trimming and J lost 0 bases; unmatched junction nucleotides: 8. CDR3 length: 14 amino acids. CDR3 DNA sequence: TGCAGTGCCCACCGGGGGGTAAGCTCCTACGAGCAGTACTTC. It is translated as CSAHRGVSSYEQYF.

The rearrangement joins TRBV6-1 to TRBJ2-5; 8 bases align to TRBD1. The CDR3 spans 12 residues. Germline CDR1 and CDR2: MNHNS and SASEGT. The junction had 5 bases not matched to a gene; V was cut back by 8 bases and J by 6 bases. The CDR3 sequence: CASRQGQKTQYF. CDR3 coding DNA: TGTGCCAGCCGACAGGGGCAGAAGACCCAGTACTTC.

As for this clonotype: It may be a read error: a sequence one base away is much more abundant. The V and J genes are TRBV29-1 and TRBJ2-1, with D perhaps matching TRBD1 or TRBD2 (6 bases each). This CDR3 region has 11 residues. Germline V gene sequence: CDR1 SQVTM, CDR2 ANQGSEA. V was trimmed by 6 bases and J by 10 bases, leaving 13 bases between them. CDR3 in DNA: TGCAGCGTGAGGGGGGTCTACGAGCAGTTCTTC. Its protein product is CSVRGVYEQFF.

This clonotype has a handful of counts. Here the CDR3 DNA reads TGTGCCATCAGTGATGCCTGTGGCGGACCAACGTCCCAGTACTTC. Its translation is CAISDACGGPTSQYF. The chain employs TRBV10-3 and TRBJ2-5; D not certain. With 3 bases removed from V and 9 bases from J, the gap between germline ends came to 20 bases. This CDR3 is 15 amino acids long. Per germline, CDR1 ENHRY and CDR2 SYGVKD.

The CDR3 sequence: CASSQDLRAGSSYEQYF. DNA of the CDR3: TGCGCCAGCAGCCAAGATCTTCGAGCGGGGAGTTCCTACGAGCAGTACTTC. The chain carries TRBV4-1 and TRBJ2-7; 7 nucleotides align to TRBD2. CDR1 is MGHRA, CDR2 YSYEKL, per germline. With 0 bases clipped from V and 1 base from J, the junction kept 9 bases outside the gene matches. The CDR3 consists of 17 residues.

The V gene is TRBV28, the J gene TRBJ2-4; D is possibly TRBD2 (7 bases). CDR3 size: 14 residues. Germline-derived CDR1 and CDR2 are MDHEN and SYDVKM. V was pared by 8 bases and J by 4 bases, with 15 bases between. This CDR3 is CASGGGGAKNIQYF. In nucleotides, the CDR3 is TGTGCCAGCGGGGGGGGGGGGGCGAAAAACATTCAGTACTTC.

This clonotype was detected many times. The rearrangement uses TRBV24-1 and TRBJ2-3, with D perhaps matching TRBD1 or TRBD2 (6 bases each). The CDR3 is made up of 16 amino acids. V was clipped by 4 bases and J by 0 bases, with 13 bases between them. Germline V gene sequence: CDR1 KGHDR, CDR2 SFDVKD. DNA of the CDR3: TGTGCCACCAGTGACCCCCGGGGGACAAGCACAGATACGCAGTATTTT. Encoded protein: CATSDPRGTSTDTQYF.

V gene TRBV6-5 combines with J gene TRBJ1-1, with D tentatively TRBD1 (5 bases). V shed 0 bases and J shed 6 bases, with 11 bases lying between them. Germline V lookup: CDR1 MNHEY, CDR2 SVGAGI. The length of the CDR3 is 14 residues. The DNA of the CDR3 is TGTGCCAGCAGTTACTCCCCCTCGGGACCTGAAGCTTTCTTT. Amino acid sequence: CASSYSPSGPEAFF.